Each of the 25 T cell receptor beta chains below was sequenced from the same sample in a study of blood T cells in healthy people across ages. Using a J-beta primer mix together with a sample-barcoded 5' primer, a second PCR was run for 7 to 11 cycles. Each CDR3 protein is one row after TCRdb ran MiXCR on the 5' RACE reads. The sample carries around 1,700,000 distinct CDR3 sequences, roughly 27% recorded once. The sequenced sample consisted of blood. The source is a woman aged 25 to 39 in good health.

Remarks on this clonotype: The junction shows a germline mismatch at one end, possibly a read error. The V gene is TRBV5-1, the J gene TRBJ2-2; 9 bases are a match to TRBD1. The V gene's germline CDR1 is SGHRS and CDR2 YFSETQ. The length of the CDR3 is 15 residues. In nucleotides, the CDR3 is TGCGCCAGCAGCACACCGGGACAGGGCTCCGGGGATCTGTTTTTT. It is translated as CASSTPGQGSGDLFF.

The chain uses TRBV6-2 or TRBV6-3 and TRBJ2-1; D gene ambiguous. Germline V gene data show CDR1 as MNHEY and CDR2 as SVGEGT. The CDR3 length is 16 residues. V lost 0 bases and J lost 5, with 14 bases in between. In DNA, the CDR3 is TGTGCCAGCAGTTACTCGATAGAGTTACCGAACAATGAGCAGTTCTTC. Translation: CASSYSIELPNNEQFF.

In its sample, this clonotype was seen many times. In nucleotides, the CDR3 is TGTGCCAGCAGTTTACGAACAGGGTACTACGAGCAGTACTTC. Protein sequence: CASSLRTGYYEQYF. This chain connects TRBV12-3 or TRBV12-4 to TRBJ2-7, with D maybe TRBD1 (6 bases). The CDR3 runs to 14 residues. Trimming pared 2 bases from V and 3 bases from J, leaving 11 bases between.

This clonotype was seen only a few times. The V call is TRBV20-1, the J call TRBJ2-5; the D gene is possibly TRBD2 (6 bases). The length of the CDR3 is 14 residues. Germline assignment: CDR1 DFQATT and CDR2 SNEGSKA (reference sequence). V was trimmed by 2 bases and J by 5 bases, leaving 15 bases between them. CDR3 amino acids: CSARPTTGVETQYF. In nucleotides, the CDR3 is TGCAGTGCTAGACCGACTACGGGGGTGGAGACCCAGTACTTC.

The CDR3 reads CASKVSSGSGNEQFF. The DNA for the CDR3 is TGCGCCAGCAAAGTATCGAGCGGGAGCGGCAATGAGCAGTTCTTC. The chain has TRBV5-1 and TRBJ2-1; 8 bases align to TRBD2. Trimming took 6 bases from V and 6 from J; bases not matched to a gene: 11. Per germline, CDR1 SGHRS and CDR2 YFSETQ. The CDR3 is 15 amino acids.

Worth noting for this clonotype: A much larger clone differs by one base, so this may be a read error. The chain employs TRBV10-1 and TRBJ2-5; 8 bases fit TRBD1. Near its end, the DNA agrees better with TRBJ2-7, so the J call may be wrong. Germline V CDR1 and CDR2: WNHNN, SYGVQD (reference sequence). The CDR3 contains 14 residues. The CDR3 reads CASREDRVSYEQYF. CDR3 sequence (DNA): TGCGCCAGCAGGGAGGACAGGGTAAGCTACGAGCAGTACTTC.

On this clonotype: This may come from a read error, since a much larger clone is one base off. The chain carries TRBV29-1 and TRBJ2-1; TRBD2 matches at 13 bases. The germline V gene encodes CDR1 SQVTM and CDR2 ANQGSEA. The CDR3 length is 14 residues. Here the CDR3 reads CSVGTSGRDNDQFF. In nucleotides, the CDR3 is TGCAGCGTTGGGACTAGCGGGAGAGATAATGATCAGTTCTTC.

The CDR3 nucleotides read TGTGCCAGCAGTGGGACAGTAGAGACCCAGTACTTC. Its protein product is CASSGTVETQYF. J is TRBJ2-7 and V is TRBV2; perhaps TRBD1 as D (6 bases). The end of the DNA is better explained by TRBJ2-5, so the J call may be wrong. The CDR3 contains 12 residues. Germline CDR1 is SNHLY and CDR2 is FYNNEI.

In its sample, this clonotype was seen many times. V usage is TRBV10-3 and J usage is TRBJ2-3, with D perhaps matching TRBD1 (5 bases). The V end was cut by 4 bases, the J end by 5 bases, with 13 bases between. Germline V gives CDR1 ENHRY, CDR2 SYGVKD. The CDR3 loop spans 14 amino acids. The CDR3 DNA follows: TGTGCCATCAGTGGAACAGGTACACGAGATACGCAGTATTTT. This codes for CAISGTGTRDTQYF.

This chain connects TRBV29-1 to TRBJ1-3; a weak D match, TRBD1 (5 bases). The CDR3 consists of 12 residues. The germline CDR1 and CDR2 sequences are SQVTM and ANQGSEA. Trimming removed 6 bases at V and 2 bases at J, with 8 bases between. The CDR3 DNA reads as TGCAGCGTACCAGGGCCTGGAAACACCATATATTTT. Translation: CSVPGPGNTIYF.

The chain recombines TRBV6-5 with TRBJ2-2, with 8 bases that match TRBD1. Germline CDR1 reads MNHEY; CDR2 reads SVGAGI. V lost 2 bases and J lost 6; bases outside the gene matches: 11. The CDR3 consists of 17 residues. The CDR3 sequence: CASSYHTDRAGAGELFF. CDR3 DNA sequence: TGTGCCAGCAGTTACCACACGGACAGGGCTGGCGCCGGGGAGCTGTTTTTT.

This clonotype was found a few times. The genes are TRBV7-6 and TRBJ2-7; 10 bases match TRBD1. The CDR3 covers 18 residues. In germline, CDR1 is SGHVS, CDR2 FNYEAQ. Trimming at V came to 4 bases and at J to 2 bases, leaving 14 bases not matched to a gene. The CDR3 DNA reads as TGTGCCAGCAGCTCCTCCCGTTTTGTTGGGACAGGGGCCTACGAGCAGTACTTC. The encoded protein is CASSSSRFVGTGAYEQYF.

Comment on this clonotype: Since a much larger clone is just one base distant, this may be a read error. No conserved phenylalanine or tryptophan ends this CDR3, so it is likely a read error. V and J are TRBV6-4 and TRBJ2-1; a weak D match, TRBD2 (5 bases). In germline, CDR1 is MRHNA, CDR2 SNTAGT. The CDR3 is 13 amino acids. V gave up 2 bases and J gave up 6 bases, with 8 bases separating them. CDR3 residues: CASSDRGTNEQFL. CDR3 nucleotides: TGTGCCAGCAGTGACCGGGGTACCAATGAGCAGTTCTTA.

The chain links TRBV6-1 to TRBJ2-1, with 15 bases aligning to TRBD2. This CDR3 is built from 15 residues. Germline-derived CDR1 and CDR2 are MNHNS and SASEGT. Germline trimming cut 6 bases from V and 8 bases from J; bases unmatched to any gene: 5. Here the CDR3 reads CASREGLAGGYEQFF. As DNA, the CDR3 is TGTGCCAGCAGGGAGGGACTAGCGGGGGGTTATGAGCAGTTCTTC.

This clonotype was counted at least ten times. This rearrangement joins TRBV29-1 to TRBJ2-7; the match to TRBD2 covers 8 bases. This CDR3 has 13 residues. V shed 7 bases, J shed 3 bases, and the junction held 8 bases outside the gene matches. The V gene's germline CDR1 is SQVTM and CDR2 ANQGSEA. CDR3: CSASGRGGYEQYF. The CDR3 bases are TGCAGCGCTTCCGGACGGGGGGGCTACGAGCAGTACTTC.

The rearrangement uses TRBV7-3 and TRBJ2-3, with TRBD2 matching over 9 bases. Germline lookup yields CDR1 SGHTA and CDR2 FQGTGA. The V and J ends lost 4 bases and 1 base, in that order; junction bases with no gene match: 6. CDR3 length equals 16 residues. The DNA of the CDR3 is TGTGCCAGCAGCTCGAGGCGGGGGGGCGGCACAGATACGCAGTATTTT. This codes for CASSSRRGGGTDTQYF.

This clonotype was seen ten or more times. This chain connects TRBV28 to TRBJ2-7; TRBD1 agrees at 9 bases. CDR3 length: 16 amino acids. The V and J ends lost 4 bases and 3 bases, in that order; junction bases with no gene match: 10. Germline CDR1 and CDR2: MDHEN and SYDVKM. CDR3 sequence (DNA): TGTGCCAGCAGTTCGTCGGACAGGGGACGCTTCTACGAGCAGTACTTC. It specifies CASSSSDRGRFYEQYF.

The chain combines TRBV14 with TRBJ2-7; weak D call: TRBD2 (6 bases). This CDR3 has 14 amino acids. From germline, CDR1 is SGHDN and CDR2 FVKESK. V was trimmed by 5 bases and J by 1 base, leaving 12 bases between them. The CDR3 is CASSYHGTSYEQYF. The CDR3 nucleotides are TGTGCCAGCAGCTACCATGGGACTTCCTACGAGCAGTACTTC.

The CDR3 DNA reads TGTGCCAGCCAAGCGGGGGGGCCTGGGGAGCAGTACTTC. Translation: CASQAGGPGEQYF. The chain carries TRBV7-2 and TRBJ2-7; TRBD2 matches at 10 bases. CDR3 length equals 13 residues. The V gene's germline CDR1 is SGHTA and CDR2 FQGNSA. The junction had 8 bases not matched to a gene; V was cut back by 8 bases and J by 7 bases.

J is TRBJ2-7 and V is TRBV12-3 or TRBV12-4; possibly TRBD1 or TRBD2 for D (6 bases each). The length of the CDR3 is 15 residues. Trimming cost V 6 bases and J 2 bases, with 17 bases left between them. In DNA form, the CDR3 reads TGTGCCAGCAGCCCAGACAGGAGGGCCCCCTACGAGCAGTACTTC. This encodes CASSPDRRAPYEQYF.

This clonotype occurred once. A read error may explain this, as a much larger clone is one base away. The genes are TRBV5-4 and TRBJ2-5; 7 bases line up with TRBD2. The germline V gene has CDR1 SGHNT and CDR2 YYREEE (reference sequence). The CDR3 extends over 15 amino acids. CDR3 bases: TGTACCAGCACCCTAACCCTAGCGGATCAAGAGACCCAGTACTTC. Amino acids: CTSTLTLADQETQYF.

The chain combines TRBV10-2 with TRBJ2-2; a weak D match, TRBD1 (6 bases). CDR3 length equals 17 residues. V dropped 0 bases and J dropped 0 bases, with 11 bases sitting between them. Per germline, CDR1 WSHSY and CDR2 SAAADI. The CDR3 reads CASSESMTGPNTGELFF. Written as DNA, the CDR3 is TGCGCCAGCAGTGAGTCGATGACAGGTCCGAACACCGGGGAGCTGTTTTTT.

J is TRBJ2-3 and V is TRBV12-3 or TRBV12-4, with 7 bases that match TRBD2. CDR3 length equals 14 residues. With 5 bases clipped from V and 1 base from J, the junction kept 3 bases outside the gene matches. In nucleotides, the CDR3 is TGTGCCAGCAGTGGGACTACTCGCACAGATACGCAGTATTTT. Its translation is CASSGTTRTDTQYF.

In this sample, this clonotype turned up a few times. The CDR3 region has the DNA TGCAGCGTTGAACGGGACACCGGGGAGCTGTTTTTT. Translated: CSVERDTGELFF. The chain is built from TRBV29-1 and TRBJ2-2, with D unclear. The V end was cut by 2 bases, the J end by 3 bases, with 4 bases between. The CDR3 has 12 amino acids. Germline V gives CDR1 SQVTM, CDR2 ANQGSEA.

The chain combines TRBV5-5 with TRBJ1-2; D not resolved. The germline gives CDR1 SGHKS, CDR2 YYEKEE (reference sequence). The V gene lost 6 bases and the J gene lost 0 bases, with 15 bases spanning the gap. The CDR3 has 15 amino acids. This chain's CDR3 is CASKLSGGTNYGYTF. In DNA form, the CDR3 reads TGTGCCAGCAAATTGAGCGGAGGAACTAACTATGGCTACACCTTC. Variable domain in full (rest from reference TRBV5-5 and TRBJ1-2): DAGVTQSPTHLIKTRGQQVTLRCSPISGHKSVSWYQQVLGQGPQFIFQYYEKEERGRGNFPDRFSARQFPNYSSELNVNALLLGDSALYLCASKLSGGTNYGYTFGSGTRLTVV.